This T cell receptor beta chain was identified in a study of blood T cell repertoires in COVID-19. Overall study: From the United States, Italy and Spain came samples of acute and convalescent COVID-19.

Authors' processing steps: Estimates of nucleated cell counts were drawn from the amplification of reference gene primers. Data came from immunoSEQ multiplex PCR; TCRdb stores just in-frame clones and leaves some out. V, J and clone size were drawn from that table, and D and trimming were deduced from the DNA. The sample includes a few hundred thousand clones, roughly four fifths seen only once; the top ten take around 3.5%. Germline V gene sequence: CDR1 MNHEY, CDR2 SVGAGI. CDR3 length equals 12 residues. Symptom resolution, clearance, or two negative PCRs marked donors in Cohort 3 as recovered. The chain has TRBV6-5 and TRBJ2-3, with D possibly TRBD2 on 6 matching bases. Material: PBMCs or T cells enriched from blood (not recorded which). This clonotype was sampled from a man aged 45-65 years who had recovered from COVID-19. Here the CDR3 DNA reads TGTGCGACGGGAGCCTTCACAGATACGCAGTATTTT. It yields the protein CATGAFTDTQYF.